The sequence of this TCR beta chain was determined in a study of PD-1 blockade in classical Hodgkin lymphoma. Assay used: immunoSEQ multiplex PCR; TCRdb lists only in-frame clones, some missing. The repertoire holds approximately 18,000 clones, with more than 60% as singletons. V was trimmed by 0 bases and J by 3 bases, leaving 0 bases between them. The CDR3 is 13 amino acids. Germline V lookup: CDR1 MNHEY, CDR2 SVGAGI. Time point noted: cycle 4 day 1 (C4D1), after more than 5 weeks of nivolumab. Exposure to brentuximab vedotin varied, and each patient had relapsed following autologous stem cell transplantation. CD4+ T cells were purified from thawed PBMCs by magnetic negative selection.

The clonotype comes from a human donor with classical Hodgkin lymphoma. The chain has TRBV6-5 and TRBJ2-6, with D uncertain. The sequenced sample was CD4+ T cells from blood, obtained before the fourth cycle of nivolumab. Here the CDR3 DNA reads TGTGCCAGCAGTTACTCTGGGGCCAACGTCCTGACTTTC. Translating it yields CASSYSGANVLTF.